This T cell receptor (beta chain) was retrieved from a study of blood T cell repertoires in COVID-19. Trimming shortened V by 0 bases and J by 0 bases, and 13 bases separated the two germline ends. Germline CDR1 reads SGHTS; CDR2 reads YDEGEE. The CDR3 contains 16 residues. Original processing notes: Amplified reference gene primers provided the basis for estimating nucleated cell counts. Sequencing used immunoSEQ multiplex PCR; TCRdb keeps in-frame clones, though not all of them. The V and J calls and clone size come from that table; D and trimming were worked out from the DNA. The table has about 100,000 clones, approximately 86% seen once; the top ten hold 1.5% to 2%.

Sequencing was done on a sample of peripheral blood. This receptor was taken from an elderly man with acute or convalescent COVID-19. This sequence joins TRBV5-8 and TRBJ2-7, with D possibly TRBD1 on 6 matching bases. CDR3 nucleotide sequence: TGTGCCAGCAGCTTGGGCTTCTGGACAGCCTCCTACGAGCAGTACTTC. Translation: CASSLGFWTASYEQYF.